The 9 T cell receptor beta chains below come from one sample, sequenced in a study of blood T cell repertoires in COVID-19. Sequencing was performed with immunoSEQ multiplex PCR; in TCRdb, only in-frame clones are kept and a portion is missing. In the table there are hundreds of thousands of clones, approximately 90% of which are singletons. The sample was peripheral blood. The origin of the receptors is a woman aged 45-60 years with COVID-19, enrolled during active disease.

The chain recombines TRBV19 with TRBJ1-2; TRBD1 matches 7 bases. The CDR3 extends over 14 amino acids. V lost 5 bases, J lost 2 bases, and 5 bases stayed unmatched. Germline CDR1 LNHDA, CDR2 SQIVND (reference sequence). CDR3 sequence reads: CASSSRTGNYGYTF. The CDR3 DNA reads TGTGCCAGTAGTTCCCGGACAGGCAACTATGGCTACACCTTC.

The chain recombines TRBV27 with TRBJ1-2; no firm D call. V was trimmed by 7 bases and J by 0 bases, leaving 18 bases between them. Germline lookup yields CDR1 MNHEY and CDR2 SMNVEV (reference sequence). The CDR3 is made up of 16 amino acids. The DNA for the CDR3 is TGTGCCAGCAAATCCTTTGGGAGCACGGCTAACTATGGCTACACCTTC. This gives the protein CASKSFGSTANYGYTF.

The J gene is TRBJ1-2, the V gene TRBV13, with D possibly matching TRBD1 (6 bases). Germline V gene sequence: CDR1 PRHDT, CDR2 FYEKMQ (reference sequence). Trimming stripped 3 bases from V and 0 bases from J, with 11 bases between. The CDR3 length is 15 residues. CDR3 nucleotide sequence: TGTGCCAGCAGCTTGGGGACACCTGCTAACTATGGCTACACCTTC. It is translated as CASSLGTPANYGYTF.

CDR3 DNA: TGTGCCAGCAGCTCCTACTACGAGCAGTACTTC. Translated: CASSSYYEQYF. The gene calls are TRBV7-2 and TRBJ2-7, with D uncertain. From germline, CDR1 is SGHTA and CDR2 FQGNSA. The germline V and J ends were trimmed by 4 bases and 3 bases, with 4 bases remaining between them. The CDR3 has 11 residues. The entire variable domain, with the rest obtained from reference TRBV7-2 and TRBJ2-7, is as follows: GAGVSQSPSNKVTEKGKDVELRCDPISGHTALYWYRQSLGQGLEFLIYFQGNSAPDKSGLPSDRFSAERTGGSVSTLTIQRTQQEDSAVYLCASSSYYEQYFGPGTRLTVT.

V gene TRBV7-9 combines with J gene TRBJ1-5; no clear D gene. V lost 4 bases and J 7 bases, leaving 8 bases between the germline ends. The CDR3 contains 12 residues. CDR1 is SEHNR and CDR2 is FQNEAQ in the germline V gene (reference sequence). CDR3 loop: CASSSSGQPQHF. The CDR3 DNA reads TGTGCCAGCAGCTCGAGCGGACAGCCCCAGCATTTT.

V gene TRBV3-1 (or the pseudogene TRBV3-2) combines with J gene TRBJ1-1; D perhaps matches TRBD1 (5 bases). Trimming removed 4 bases from V and 8 bases from J, with 17 bases in between. The germline V gene has CDR1 LGHDT and CDR2 YNNKEL (reference sequence). CDR3 size: 14 residues. CDR3: CASSPLTSRAEAFF. CDR3 in DNA: TGTGCCAGCAGCCCCCTAACGAGCAGGGCAGAAGCTTTCTTT.

This rearrangement joins TRBV29-1 to TRBJ1-2, with TRBD1 matching 7 bases. The CDR3 length is 13 residues. V shed 5 bases and J 2 bases; nucleotides not matched to a gene: 5. Germline CDR1 reads SQVTM; CDR2 reads ANQGSEA. CDR3 bases: TGCAGCGTTACCCGACAGGGAAACTATGGCTACACCTTC. This encodes CSVTRQGNYGYTF.

V gene TRBV7-6 combines with J gene TRBJ2-3; TRBD2 might be the D (6 bases). Between the trimmed V and J ends, which lost 5 bases and 4 bases, there was a span of 13 bases. There are 14 residues in the CDR3. Germline values: CDR1 SGHVS, CDR2 FNYEAQ. The CDR3 DNA is TGTGCCAGCAGCCCTGCTCCGGGAGCAGATACGCAGTATTTT. It specifies CASSPAPGADTQYF.

V is TRBV5-1 and J is TRBJ1-1; 8 positions match TRBD1. CDR1 is SGHRS and CDR2 is YFSETQ in the germline V gene. The V segment lost 4 bases and the J segment 4 bases; nucleotides outside the gene matches: 12. The CDR3 totals 16 residues. The CDR3, as DNA: TGCGCCAGCAGCCCTGGACAGGGAGTATCGTCCACTGAAGCTTTCTTT. This translates into CASSPGQGVSSTEAFF.